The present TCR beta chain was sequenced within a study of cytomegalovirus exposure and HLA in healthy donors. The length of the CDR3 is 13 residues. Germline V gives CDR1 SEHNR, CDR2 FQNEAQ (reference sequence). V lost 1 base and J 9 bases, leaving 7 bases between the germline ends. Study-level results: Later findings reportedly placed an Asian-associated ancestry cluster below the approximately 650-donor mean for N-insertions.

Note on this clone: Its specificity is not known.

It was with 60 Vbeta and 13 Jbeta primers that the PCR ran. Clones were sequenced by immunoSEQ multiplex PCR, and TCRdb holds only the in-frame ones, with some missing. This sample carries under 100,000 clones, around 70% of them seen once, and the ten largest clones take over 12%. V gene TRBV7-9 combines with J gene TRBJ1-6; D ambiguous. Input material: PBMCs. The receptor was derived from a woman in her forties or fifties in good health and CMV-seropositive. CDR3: CASSLDSPSPLHF. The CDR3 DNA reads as TGTGCCAGCAGCTTAGACTCTCCTTCACCCCTCCACTTT.